This TCR beta chain was sequenced during a study of control samples from healthy donors and cancer patients. As regards this clone: This specimen includes other DNA sequences encoding the same CDR3.

V was cut by 0 bases and J by 0 bases, with 3 bases left in between. CDR1 is SGHRS and CDR2 is YFSETQ in the germline V gene. The length of the CDR3 is 13 residues. Data came from immunoSEQ multiplex PCR; TCRdb stores just in-frame clones and leaves some out. Among just over 50,000 clones listed, around nine tenths were seen once. The chain couples TRBV5-1 to TRBJ1-1; D not certain. What was sequenced was PBMCs. The receptor was derived from a man aged 50-60 years with head and neck cancer. The CDR3: CASSLGLNTEAFF. CDR3 in DNA: TGCGCCAGCAGCTTGGGACTGAACACTGAAGCTTTCTTT.